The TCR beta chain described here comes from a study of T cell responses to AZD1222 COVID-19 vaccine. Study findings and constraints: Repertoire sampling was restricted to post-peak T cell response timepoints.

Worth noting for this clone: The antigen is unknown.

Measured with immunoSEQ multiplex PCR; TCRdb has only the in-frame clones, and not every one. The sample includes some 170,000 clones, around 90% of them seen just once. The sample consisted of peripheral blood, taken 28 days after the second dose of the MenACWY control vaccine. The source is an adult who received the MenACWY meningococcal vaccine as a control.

CDR3 loop: CASSIESGTASGANVLTF. The CDR3 coding sequence is TGTGCCAGTAGTATAGAATCCGGGACAGCGAGTGGGGCCAACGTCCTGACTTTC. The chain employs TRBV19 and TRBJ2-6, with TRBD1 matching over 7 bases. The junction had 8 bases not matched to a gene; V was cut back by 0 bases and J by 3 bases. The CDR3 contains 18 residues. Germline V gene data show CDR1 as LNHDA and CDR2 as SQIVND (reference sequence).